This T cell receptor beta chain was documented in a study of blood T cell repertoires in COVID-19 (dated by TCRdb to the early 2020s). A note on the overall study: Samples covering the acute and convalescent phases of COVID-19 were provided by collaborators in the United States, Italy and Spain. The material from the prospective study consisted of cDNA or gDNA derived from T cells, B-cell-depleted T cells, or PBMCs. Subjects who had been exposed to COVID-19, were actively infected with it, or had recovered from it provided the deeply sampled blood TCRbeta repertoires that made up the dataset. The repertoires were made available in a free public database intended to serve as a resource for research on the immune response to SARS-CoV-2. The samples were drawn from two sources: the first 160 participants of the ongoing ImmuneRACE study, and 1,000 to 1,500 subjects contributed by 6 global collaborators. The sample metadata nearly always contained a de-identified subject ID, COVID-19 status, age in years and sex. Where HLA class I and class II types were available, the types were taken from metadata supplied by the sample provider, not from assay-based typing. What the research found in general, with its limitations: Clinical and demographic metadata were provided uncurated, with the amount varying by source and participant.

V is pruned by 7 bases and J by 7 bases, leaving 12 bases of the junction without a gene match. The germline V gene encodes CDR1 SGHVS and CDR2 FQNEAQ. The CDR3 starts with the cysteine, ends with the phenylalanine, and has 15 residues. The DNA shown is the 45-base CDR3, in frame from base 1. TCRbeta CDR3 regions were amplified from genomic DNA using the immunoSEQ Assay, a bias-controlled multiplex PCR. The paper's processing steps were these. The number of nucleated cells in each sample was estimated by amplification of reference gene primers within the assay. Sequence reads were collapsed and filtered to measure the absolute abundance of every unique TCRbeta CDR3 rearrangement. Productive Simpson clonality was computed per sample as the square root of Simpson's diversity index over productive rearrangements. TCRdb took this table from immuneACCESS and kept in-frame rearrangements with V and J called. Such tables lack part of the clones; where checked against another copy, unresolved V genes explain under half of the gap, and the rest is unexplained. The V and J calls and clone size come from that table; D and trimming were worked out from the DNA. The sample table shows over 150,000 clones, and 87% are seen once. Together, the top ten hold 3.5% to 4% of the sample.

In regard to this clone: Its binding antigen is unknown. Base-call qualities are not available, and no considerably larger clone is one nucleotide away.

Samples from volunteer blood donors who had recovered from COVID-19 were contributed by a second Seattle source. Collaborating institutions collected whole blood in K2EDTA tubes following their own protocols. For TCRbeta analysis, collaborators shipped samples in one of three forms: frozen whole blood, isolated PBMCs, or DNA extracted from either of those sample types. The sample comprised peripheral blood. In this chain, TRBV7-8 is recombined with TRBJ1-2; TRBD1 fits 10 bases in the junction. The source is a woman in her sixties or seventies who had recovered from COVID-19. The nucleotide sequence is given as TGTGCCAGCACCCTTCCGGGACAGGGGATGGGTGGCTACACCTTC. Its translation is CASTLPGQGMGGYTF.